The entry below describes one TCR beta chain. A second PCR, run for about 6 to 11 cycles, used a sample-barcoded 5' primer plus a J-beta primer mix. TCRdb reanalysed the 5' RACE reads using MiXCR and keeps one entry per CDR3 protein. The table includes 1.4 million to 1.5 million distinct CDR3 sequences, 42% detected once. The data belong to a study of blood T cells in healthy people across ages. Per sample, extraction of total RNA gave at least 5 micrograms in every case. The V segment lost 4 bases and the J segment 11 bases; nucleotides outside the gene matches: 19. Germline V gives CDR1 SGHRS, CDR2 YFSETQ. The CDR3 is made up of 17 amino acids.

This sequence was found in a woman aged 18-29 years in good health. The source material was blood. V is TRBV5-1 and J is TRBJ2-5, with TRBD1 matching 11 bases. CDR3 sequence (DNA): TGCGCCAGCAGCCTCACCGGGACAGGGGGATACTACAATGAGCAGTACTTC. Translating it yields CASSLTGTGGYYNEQYF.